The count of the clone carrying this TCR beta chain is one. Its specificity is not known. The data were obtained in a study of cytomegalovirus exposure and HLA in healthy donors. Study-wide results and limits: Among TCR beta chains, those listed as cytomegalovirus-associated numbered over 150.

PCR employed 60 Vbeta and 13 Jbeta primers. The repertoire was sequenced with immunoSEQ multiplex PCR; TCRdb's copy has only in-frame clones and lacks some. The sample carries approximately 190,000 clones, more than 65% recorded once. Per germline, CDR1 MNHEY and CDR2 SVGAGI. V was shortened by 10 bases and J by 4 bases, with 11 bases between the two germline ends. The CDR3 covers 11 residues. Sample: PBMCs. This TCR was sampled from a woman aged 25 to 39 in good health and CMV-seropositive. The chain uses TRBV6-5 and TRBJ2-7; D is ambiguous. CDR3 in DNA: TGTGCCACGCAGTCCGGGTACGAGCAGTACTTC. The encoded protein is CATQSGYEQYF.